The 27 T cell receptor beta chains listed next were all sequenced from one sample in a study of glioma-infiltrating T cells. TCR alpha and beta CDR3 regions were amplified from RNA using iRepertoire nested multiplex PCR. TCRdb ran MiXCR on the multiplex PCR reads and lists one entry per CDR3 protein. The sample carries 45,000 or so distinct CDR3 sequences, around 22% recorded once. The sample consisted of glioma tissue, nonneoplastic brain tissue, or PBMCs (not recorded which). Every receptor here comes from a human donor with low-grade glioma or glioblastoma, undergoing nonglioma brain surgery, or in good health (not recorded which).

Notes on this clonotype: Since a much larger clone is just one base distant, this may be a read error. This rearrangement joins TRBV7-8 to TRBJ2-5; TRBD1 is a possible D gene (6 bases). The ends were cut back, 6 bases at V and 6 bases at J, with 14 bases in the middle. There are 13 residues in the CDR3. Germline lookup yields CDR1 SGHVS and CDR2 FQNEAQ. The CDR3 protein is CASRTGMEQTQYF. CDR3 DNA sequence: TGTGCCAGCAGAACAGGGATGGAGCAGACCCAGTACTTC. The entire variable domain, with the rest obtained from reference TRBV7-8 and TRBJ2-5, is as follows: GAGVSQSPRYKVAKRGQDVALRCDPISGHVSLFWYQQALGQGPEFLTYFQNEAQLDKSGLPSDRFFAERPEGSVSTLKIQRTQQEDSAVYLCASRTGMEQTQYFGPGTRLLVL.

This clonotype was recorded once. This may come from a read error, since a much larger clone is one base off. The J gene is TRBJ2-5, the V gene TRBV3-1; D is ambiguous. Germline CDR1 LGHDT, CDR2 YNNKEL (reference sequence). This CDR3 has 11 amino acids. The CDR3 region has the DNA TGTGTCAGCACCCTACGGGAGACCCAGTACTTC. Protein product: CVSTLRETQYF.

Of note for this clonotype: A read error may explain this, as a much larger clone is one base away. CDR3 sequence reads: CASSLEPLDGGRGTNTQYF. CDR3 nucleotide sequence: TGTGCCAGCAGCTTAGAACCCCTGGACGGGGGGCGGGGCACAAATACGCAGTATTTT. V usage is TRBV7-2 and J usage is TRBJ2-3; D is perhaps TRBD2 (7 bases). The germline CDR1 and CDR2 sequences are SGHTA and FQGNSA. The CDR3 length is 19 residues. Filled out from reference TRBV7-2 and TRBJ2-3, the complete variable domain reads GAGVSQSPSNKVTEKGKDVELRCDPISGHTALYWYRQSLGQGLEFLIYFQGNSAPDKSGLPSDRFSAERTGGSVSTLTIQRTQQEDSAVYLCASSLEPLDGGRGTNTQYFGPGTRLTVL.

This clonotype came up many times. The J gene is TRBJ1-1, the V gene TRBV2, with a possible D match to TRBD1 (6 bases). Germline loops: CDR1 SNHLY, CDR2 FYNNEI. The CDR3 contains 13 residues. The germline V and J ends were trimmed by 7 bases and 3 bases, with 12 bases remaining between them. The CDR3 reads CASTGAADTEAFF. CDR3 bases: TGTGCCAGCACGGGGGCAGCCGACACTGAAGCTTTCTTT.

Remarks on this clonotype: This may be a read error, as it is one base from a much larger clone. This sequence joins TRBV12-3 or TRBV12-4 and TRBJ1-1; a weak D match, TRBD1 (6 bases). V lost 6 bases to trimming and J lost 10 bases, with 12 bases between them. This CDR3 is built from 11 residues. This chain's CDR3 is CASSYTGRAFF. The CDR3 DNA reads as TGTGCCAGCAGCTACACAGGGAGAGCTTTCTTT.

This clonotype showed up many times. The chain employs TRBV15 and TRBJ2-1; TRBD1 or TRBD2 may be the D gene (6 bases each). The CDR3 runs 14 residues. V was pared by 8 bases and J by 3 bases, with 14 bases between. Germline-derived CDR1 and CDR2 are LNHNV and YYDKDF (reference sequence). DNA for the CDR3: TGTGCCACCTCGGGGGAGGACAGCTACAATGAGCAGTTCTTC. Translation: CATSGEDSYNEQFF.

The V and J genes are TRBV3-1 and TRBJ2-3; D call uncertain. Germline-derived CDR1 and CDR2 are LGHDT and YNNKEL (reference sequence). The CDR3 runs to 13 residues. Trimming took off 1 base at V and 3 bases at J, with 5 bases between the two ends. The CDR3 nucleotides read TGTGCCAGCAGCCAAGGGGCTACAGATACGCAGTATTTT. Translation: CASSQGATDTQYF.

This clonotype was detected ten times or more. CDR3 loop: CASSPRGLGAYEQYF. The CDR3 DNA follows: TGTGCCAGCAGTCCCCGGGGCTTAGGGGCCTACGAGCAGTACTTC. The chain employs TRBV6-1 and TRBJ2-7; possibly TRBD1 or TRBD2 for D (5 bases each). Germline V gene data show CDR1 as MNHNS and CDR2 as SASEGT. The CDR3 is 15 amino acids. Trimming pared 5 bases from V and 2 bases from J, leaving 16 bases between.

In its sample, this clonotype is large. The J gene is TRBJ2-3, the V gene TRBV15; no definite D call. V was pared by 0 bases and J by 0 bases, with 7 bases between. The CDR3 is made up of 15 amino acids. Germline loops: CDR1 LNHNV, CDR2 YYDKDF (reference sequence). CDR3 DNA: TGTGCCACCAGCAGAGATCCACAGAGCACAGATACGCAGTATTTT. It specifies CATSRDPQSTDTQYF.

This chain connects TRBV4-2 to TRBJ2-5; no clear D gene. There are 12 residues in the CDR3. Germline V gives CDR1 LGHNA, CDR2 YNFKEQ. Between the trimmed V and J ends, which lost 2 bases and 6 bases, there was a span of 7 bases. CDR3 DNA: TGTGCCAGCAGCCAACCTGGTAAGACCCAGTACTTC. The encoded protein is CASSQPGKTQYF.

There are many counts of this clonotype. V usage is TRBV12-3 or TRBV12-4 and J usage is TRBJ2-3; no clear D. V lost 5 bases, J lost 0 bases, and 12 bases lay in between. This CDR3 is 15 amino acids long. The CDR3 sequence: CASSLSRYSTDTQYF. In DNA, the CDR3 is TGTGCCAGCAGTCTTTCTAGGTATAGCACAGATACGCAGTATTTT.

This clonotype has ten or more counts. The V and J genes are TRBV6-1 and TRBJ2-5, with D tentatively TRBD2 (5 bases). Trimming cost V 5 bases and J 4 bases, with 8 bases left between them. CDR1 and CDR2 (germline): MNHNS, SASEGT. This CDR3 spans 12 amino acids. The CDR3 reads CASSSGRETQYF. The CDR3 DNA sequence: TGTGCCAGCAGTTCTGGGAGAGAGACCCAGTACTTC.

V gene TRBV9 combines with J gene TRBJ2-3, with TRBD2 matching 7 bases. CDR1 is SGDLS, CDR2 YYNGEE, per germline. The V segment lost 3 bases and the J segment 2 bases; nucleotides outside the gene matches: 3. The CDR3 covers 14 residues. The CDR3 DNA is TGTGCCAGCAGCGGGGAGGGCCTCACAGATACGCAGTATTTT. Amino acid sequence: CASSGEGLTDTQYF.

This clonotype has only a few counts. The chain carries TRBV12-3 or TRBV12-4 and TRBJ1-3; 7 nucleotides agree with TRBD1. V was pared by 6 bases and J by 4 bases, with 6 bases of the junction left unmatched. The CDR3 extends over 14 amino acids. DNA for the CDR3: TGTGCCAGCAGGTACCGGGACAGAGGAAACACCATATATTTT. Encoded protein: CASRYRDRGNTIYF.

The chain combines TRBV6-2 or TRBV6-3 with TRBJ2-3; weak D call: TRBD2 (7 bases). The CDR3 is 14 amino acids. The V gene lost 8 bases and the J gene lost 3 bases, with 15 bases spanning the gap. Looked up from germline, CDR1 is MNHEY and CDR2 is SVGEGT. CDR3 nucleotide sequence: TGTGCCAGCCGATACGGGGGGCCAACAGATACGCAGTATTTT. As protein: CASRYGGPTDTQYF.

V and J are TRBV29-1 and TRBJ2-3, with D possibly being TRBD1 (8 bases). The germline V gene has CDR1 SQVTM and CDR2 ANQGSEA. V lost 7 bases and J lost 5, with 19 bases in between. CDR3 length equals 14 residues. The CDR3 loop reads CSAQGAGAEDTQYF. The CDR3 DNA follows: TGCAGCGCCCAGGGGGCGGGGGCCGAAGATACGCAGTATTTT.

This clonotype showed up just a few times. This chain connects TRBV12-3 or TRBV12-4 to TRBJ2-3; 9 bases are shared with TRBD1. With V trimmed by 3 bases and J by 2 bases, 18 bases remained unmatched. CDR3 length equals 20 residues. CDR3 amino acids: CASSFPTDLSGTGYTDTQYF. CDR3 bases: TGTGCCAGCAGTTTCCCCACTGACCTCTCCGGGACAGGGTACACAGATACGCAGTATTTT.

Ten or more counts support this clonotype. The CDR3 region is CASSQRTGGKETQYF. CDR3 nucleotides: TGTGCCAGCAGCCAAAGGACAGGGGGGAAAGAGACCCAGTACTTC. J is TRBJ2-5 and V is TRBV14; TRBD1 matches 10 bases. Per germline, CDR1 SGHDN and CDR2 FVKESK. This CDR3 comprises 15 residues. J was trimmed by 3 bases and V by 2 bases; bases with no gene match: 3.

This chain connects TRBV6-6 to TRBJ2-1; TRBD2 matches 9 bases. V trimming: 3 bases; J trimming: 2 bases; junction bases outside the gene matches: 14. The CDR3 spans 19 residues. CDR1 and CDR2 from the germline V gene are MNHNY and SVGAGI (reference sequence). The CDR3 loop reads CASSYSVPAGGYPYNEQFF. The CDR3 DNA is TGTGCCAGCAGTTATTCCGTTCCAGCGGGGGGTTACCCCTACAATGAGCAGTTCTTC.

V usage is TRBV14 and J usage is TRBJ1-2, with a weak D call TRBD1 (5 bases). Between the trimmed V and J ends, which lost 0 bases and 4 bases, there was a span of 12 bases. The length of the CDR3 is 15 residues. Germline loops: CDR1 SGHDN, CDR2 FVKESK. CDR3: CASSQEDNRFYGYTF. CDR3 coding DNA: TGTGCCAGCAGCCAAGAAGATAACAGGTTCTATGGCTACACCTTC.

This clonotype was detected many times. The V call is TRBV12-3 or TRBV12-4, the J call TRBJ2-5; D is perhaps TRBD2 (6 bases). The CDR3 is 13 residues long. The germline V and J ends were trimmed by 3 bases and 5 bases, with 10 bases remaining between them. CDR3 protein: CASSFAGQETQYF. Here the CDR3 DNA reads TGTGCCAGCAGTTTCGCGGGGCAGGAGACCCAGTACTTC.

This clonotype was seen ten or more times. This chain joins TRBV2 and TRBJ1-6; D gene unclear. The germline CDR1 and CDR2 sequences are SNHLY and FYNNEI. This CDR3 contains 15 residues. V lost 3 bases, J lost 3 bases, and 9 bases lay in between. CDR3 DNA: TGTGCCAGCAGTGAGGGCAGCAACTATAATTCACCCCTCCACTTT. Its translation: CASSEGSNYNSPLHF. The full variable domain, its missing parts supplied by reference TRBV2 and TRBJ1-6, is EPEVTQTPSHQVTQMGQEVILRCVPISNHLYFYWYRQILGQKVEFLVSFYNNEISEKSEIFDDQFSVERPDGSNFTLKIRSTKLEDSAMYFCASSEGSNYNSPLHFGNGTRLTVT.

This clonotype has at least ten counts. J is TRBJ1-5 and V is TRBV28; no clear D gene. In germline, CDR1 is MDHEN, CDR2 SYDVKM. V lost 2 bases, J lost 0 bases, and 8 bases lay in between. CDR3 length: 15 residues. The CDR3 region has the DNA TGTGCCAGCAGTTTACAGATCCTTAGCAATCAGCCCCAGCATTTT. This encodes CASSLQILSNQPQHF.

This clonotype was seen ten or more times. Written as DNA, the CDR3 is TGCGCCAGCAGTGGATGGAGCGCTAGTCTTAACACTGAAGCTTTCTTT. It translates to CASSGWSASLNTEAFF. The chain carries TRBV10-2 and TRBJ1-1; D is ambiguous. The germline gives CDR1 WSHSY, CDR2 SAAADI. The CDR3 sequence is 16 residues long. V lost 4 bases to trimming and J lost 2 bases, with 17 bases between them.

The sample holds many counts of this clonotype. The CDR3 DNA is TGTGCCAGCAATCAGGCGAACTATGGCTACACCTTC. Its translation: CASNQANYGYTF. The chain is built from TRBV2 and TRBJ1-2; D is ambiguous. The CDR3 is made up of 12 amino acids. The germline V gene encodes CDR1 SNHLY and CDR2 FYNNEI. The ends were cut back, 7 bases at V and 2 bases at J, with 8 bases in the middle.

Ten or more counts support this clonotype. The V call is TRBV7-9, the J call TRBJ2-5; no clear D. The germline CDR1 and CDR2 sequences are SEHNR and FQNEAQ (reference sequence). V was clipped by 6 bases and J by 5 bases, with 13 bases between them. The CDR3 totals 13 residues. CDR3 amino acids: CASRPQLDETQYF. The CDR3 nucleotides are TGTGCCAGCAGGCCCCAATTGGATGAGACCCAGTACTTC.

Regarding this clonotype: This may be a read error, as it is one base from a much larger clone. The chain uses TRBV4-1 and TRBJ1-5, with D tentatively TRBD1 (6 bases). The CDR3 is made up of 15 amino acids. The germline V gene has CDR1 MGHRA and CDR2 YSYEKL. Trimming took off 2 bases at V and 4 bases at J, with 12 bases between the two ends. CDR3 bases: TGCGCCAGCAGCCAATCCAGGGGAGGAAATCAGCCCCAGCATTTT. Residues: CASSQSRGGNQPQHF.